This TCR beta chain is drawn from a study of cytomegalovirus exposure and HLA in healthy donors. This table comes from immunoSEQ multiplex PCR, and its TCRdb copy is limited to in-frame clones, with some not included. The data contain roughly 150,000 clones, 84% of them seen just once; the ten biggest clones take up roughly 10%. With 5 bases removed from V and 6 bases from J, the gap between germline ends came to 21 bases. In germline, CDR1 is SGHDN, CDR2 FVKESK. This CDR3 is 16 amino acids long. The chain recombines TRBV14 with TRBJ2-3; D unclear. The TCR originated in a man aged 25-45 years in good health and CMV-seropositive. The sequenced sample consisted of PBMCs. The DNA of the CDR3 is TGTGCCAGCAGCTCTTTCGGTAGCACCCAATCGGATACGCAGTATTTT. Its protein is CASSSFGSTQSDTQYF.